These T cell receptor beta chains were read from a single sample in a study of long-term antiretroviral therapy in people with HIV. The data were produced by immunoSEQ multiplex PCR, yet TCRdb's version contains in-frame clones alone and is incomplete. The sample lists roughly 19,000 clones, 85% to 95% occurring once. The sequencing used unsorted PBMCs, collected 4.4 years after starting antiretroviral therapy. The source is a woman aged 50 to 65 with HIV. CDR3s include the opening cysteine and the closing phenylalanine or tryptophan. D genes are given only for firm matches. Clone size appears in some rows only: once, few, many, or a class for an expanded clone.

V gene	J gene	D gene	clone size	CDR3 DNA	CDR3 protein
TRBV4-1	TRBJ2-4	NA	NA	TGCGCCAGCAGCCAAGGGACCATCCGTGGCAAAAACATTCAGTACTTC	CASSQGTIRGKNIQYF
TRBV9	TRBJ1-2	TRBD1	NA	TGTGCCAGCAGCGCAACGTTACAGGGGAACTATGGCTACACCTTC	CASSATLQGNYGYTF
TRBV12-5	TRBJ2-1	NA	NA	TGTGCTAGCCTTGAAGGGGGCAATGAGCAGTTCTTC	CASLEGGNEQFF
TRBV12-5	TRBJ1-5	TRBD1	few	TGTGCTAGTGCCCCGGGACAGTCTAGCAATCAGCCCCAGCATTTT	CASAPGQSSNQPQHF
TRBV2	TRBJ2-1	TRBD2	NA	TGTGCCAGCCAAGCGGGGAGGCCCCCGGGGAATGAGCAGTTCTTC	CASQAGRPPGNEQFF
TRBV18	TRBJ1-5	TRBD1	once	TGTGCCAGCTCTGGACAGGGGGATCAGCCCCAGCATTTT	CASSGQGDQPQHF
TRBV30	TRBJ2-5	NA	NA	TGTGCCTGGGCTGGGGGGCTAAGCGAGACCCAGTACTTC	CAWAGGLSETQYF
TRBV2	TRBJ1-5	NA	NA	TGTGCCAGCAGACAACGGGCGGGGAATCAGCCCCAGCATTTT	CASRQRAGNQPQHF
TRBV27	TRBJ2-4	TRBD1	NA	TGTGCCAGCAGTTTATCAGGGACAGGGGTAGCCAAAAACATTCAGTACTTC	CASSLSGTGVAKNIQYF
TRBV5-1	TRBJ2-5	NA	few	TGCGCCAGCAGCTTTGCGGGAATCGAGGGGGAGACCCAGTACTTC	CASSFAGIEGETQYF
TRBV10-2	TRBJ2-7	TRBD1	NA	TGCGCCAGCCGGTCCGGGACAGGGCCCTACGAGCAGTACTTC	CASRSGTGPYEQYF
TRBV2	TRBJ1-6	TRBD1	NA	TGTGCCAGCAGTGACAGGGGGGGTTCACCCCTCCACTTT	CASSDRGGSPLHF
TRBV7-2	TRBJ2-5	NA	NA	TGTGCCAGCCGCCTGCAGGCAGGTCAAGAGACCCAGTACTTC	CASRLQAGQETQYF
TRBV6-1	TRBJ2-3	NA	NA	TGTGCCAGCAGTGTGCAGATAGACACAGATACGCAGTATTTT	CASSVQIDTDTQYF
TRBV6-1	TRBJ1-2	TRBD1	NA	TGTGCCAGCAGTGAAGGACAGGGTCCGAACTTATATGGCTACACCTTC	CASSEGQGPNLYGYTF